This T cell receptor (beta chain) is drawn from a study of T cells in Graves' hyperthyroidism and ophthalmopathy. Study outcomes and limitations: Among clonotypes expanded in thyroid above 0.001, most were also found in blood.

Notes on this clonotype: What it recognizes is unknown.

TCR beta CDR3 sequences were amplified from RNA transcripts. HTBI primers were the set used in a first-round RT-PCR of the TCR CDR3. From the multiplex PCR reads, TCRdb called clonotypes with MiXCR, one entry per CDR3 protein. The data contain roughly 710,000 distinct CDR3 sequences, 35% of them singletons. This CDR3 is built from 16 residues. V was clipped by 2 bases and J by 7 bases, with 17 bases between them. Germline CDR1 is SGHDN and CDR2 is FVKESK. Sequenced: blood. V and J are TRBV14 and TRBJ1-4; D remains unclear. The receptor comes from a woman between 35 and 50 years old with Graves' hyperthyroidism. The CDR3 nucleotides are TGTGCCAGCAGCCAAAAGTCGAGCCCCCGGTCTGAAAAACTGTTTTTT. Residues: CASSQKSSPRSEKLFF.